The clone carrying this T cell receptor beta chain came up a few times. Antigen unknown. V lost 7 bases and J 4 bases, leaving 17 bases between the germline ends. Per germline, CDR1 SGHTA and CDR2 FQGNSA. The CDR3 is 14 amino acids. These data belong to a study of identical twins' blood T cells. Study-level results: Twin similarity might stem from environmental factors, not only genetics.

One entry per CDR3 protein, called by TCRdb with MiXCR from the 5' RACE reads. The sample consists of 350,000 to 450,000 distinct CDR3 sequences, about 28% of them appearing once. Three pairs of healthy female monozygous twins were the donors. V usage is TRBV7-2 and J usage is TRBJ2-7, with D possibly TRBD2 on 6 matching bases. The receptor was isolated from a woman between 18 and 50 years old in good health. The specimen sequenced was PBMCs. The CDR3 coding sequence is TGTGCCAGCACCCCATTTGGGGGGTTGTACGAGCAGTACTTC. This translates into CASTPFGGLYEQYF.